These T cell receptor beta chains were read from a single sample in a study of T cell responses to AZD1222 COVID-19 vaccine. Only in-frame clones appear in the TCRdb table, and some are missing; sequencing was by immunoSEQ multiplex PCR. The top ten hold around 17% of the sample, which has fewer than 150,000 clones, around 84% seen once. The sample in question was peripheral blood, obtained 28 days after the second AZD1222 dose. The source is an adult who received the AZD1222 COVID-19 vaccine. Each CDR3 is given with its conserved first and last residue. Fields, in order: CDR3 protein, CDR3 DNA, V gene, clone size, J gene, D gene. The D gene is left open where the match is weak. Expanded clones get a size class; other rows say once, few or many, or leave the size out.

cdr3_aa: CAWTGQQNEKLFF
cdr3_nt: TGTGCCTGGACGGGACAGCAAAATGAAAAACTGTTTTTT
v_call: TRBV30
clone_size: few
j_call: TRBJ1-4
d_call: TRBD1

cdr3_aa: CASSNPETQYF
cdr3_nt: TGTGCCAGTAGTAACCCGGAGACCCAGTACTTC
v_call: TRBV19
clone_size: NA
j_call: TRBJ2-5
d_call: NA

cdr3_aa: CASSPGLAGGTDTQYF
cdr3_nt: TGTGCCAGCAGCCCGGGACTAGCGGGAGGCACAGATACGCAGTATTTT
v_call: TRBV9
clone_size: NA
j_call: TRBJ2-3
d_call: TRBD2

cdr3_aa: CASSTLTSGETQYF
cdr3_nt: TGTGCCAGCAGTACCCTGACTAGCGGGGAGACCCAGTACTTC
v_call: TRBV19
clone_size: NA
j_call: TRBJ2-5
d_call: TRBD2

cdr3_aa: CASSQVIRGSGNTIYF
cdr3_nt: TGCGCCAGCAGCCAAGTAATTAGGGGATCTGGAAACACCATATATTTT
v_call: TRBV4-3
clone_size: NA
j_call: TRBJ1-3
d_call: NA

cdr3_aa: CAISDPGTGELFF
cdr3_nt: TGTGCCATCTCGGATCCAGGGACCGGGGAGCTGTTTTTT
v_call: TRBV10-3
clone_size: NA
j_call: TRBJ2-2
d_call: NA

cdr3_aa: CASSGDSAYSPLHF
cdr3_nt: TGTGCCAGCAGTGGGGACTCGGCCTATTCACCCCTCCACTTT
v_call: TRBV27
clone_size: NA
j_call: TRBJ1-6
d_call: NA

cdr3_aa: CATSRVTGGTGYGYTF
cdr3_nt: TGTGCCACCAGCAGGGTCACAGGGGGCACTGGCTATGGCTACACCTTC
v_call: TRBV15
clone_size: NA
j_call: TRBJ1-2
d_call: TRBD1

cdr3_aa: CASSQDPGTDTQYF
cdr3_nt: TGCGCCAGCAGCCAAGATCCAGGGACAGATACGCAGTATTTT
v_call: TRBV4-1
clone_size: NA
j_call: TRBJ2-3
d_call: NA

cdr3_aa: CASSNIADLGQETQYF
cdr3_nt: TGCGCCAGCAGCAACATAGCCGACCTGGGGCAAGAGACCCAGTACTTC
v_call: TRBV4-1
clone_size: few
j_call: TRBJ2-5
d_call: NA

cdr3_aa: CASSENEGGGNTIYF
cdr3_nt: TGTGCCAGCAGTGAAAATGAAGGCGGTGGAAACACCATATATTTT
v_call: TRBV6-1
clone_size: NA
j_call: TRBJ1-3
d_call: NA

cdr3_aa: CASSLLTTGPTWGYNYGYTF
cdr3_nt: TGCGCCAGCAGCCTCCTCACGACAGGGCCTACTTGGGGTTATAACTATGGCTACACCTTC
v_call: TRBV4-1
clone_size: NA
j_call: TRBJ1-2
d_call: TRBD1

cdr3_aa: CASSTPGADWRGYTF
cdr3_nt: TGTGCCAGTAGTACCCCCGGGGCGGACTGGAGAGGCTACACCTTC
v_call: TRBV19
clone_size: NA
j_call: TRBJ1-2
d_call: NA

cdr3_aa: CASSSSGTSGRARSDTQYF
cdr3_nt: TGTGCCAGCAGCTCATCCGGGACTAGCGGGAGGGCCAGGTCAGATACGCAGTATTTT
v_call: TRBV9
clone_size: NA
j_call: TRBJ2-3
d_call: TRBD2

cdr3_aa: CASSPLGQIVNTEAFF
cdr3_nt: TGTGCCAGCAGCCCCCTGGGACAGATAGTGAACACTGAAGCTTTCTTT
v_call: TRBV13
clone_size: NA
j_call: TRBJ1-1
d_call: TRBD1

cdr3_aa: CASTLSGRSPYEQYF
cdr3_nt: TGTGCCAGCACCTTAAGCGGGAGAAGTCCCTACGAGCAGTACTTC
v_call: TRBV27
clone_size: NA
j_call: TRBJ2-7
d_call: TRBD2

cdr3_aa: CASSESPGFNSPLHF
cdr3_nt: TGTGCCAGCAGTGAAAGCCCCGGATTTAATTCACCCCTCCACTTT
v_call: TRBV6-1
clone_size: NA
j_call: TRBJ1-6
d_call: NA

cdr3_aa: CASSQGQPAYEQYF
cdr3_nt: TGTGCCAGCAGCCAGGGGCAGCCAGCCTACGAGCAGTACTTC
v_call: TRBV3-1/TRBV3-2
clone_size: NA
j_call: TRBJ2-7
d_call: NA

cdr3_aa: CASSEGRNTEAFF
cdr3_nt: TGTGCCAGCAGTGAGGGCAGGAACACTGAAGCTTTCTTT
v_call: TRBV2
clone_size: NA
j_call: TRBJ1-1
d_call: NA

cdr3_aa: CASSDPDRDYGYTF
cdr3_nt: TGTGCCAGCAGCGACCCGGACAGGGACTATGGCTACACCTTC
v_call: TRBV9
clone_size: NA
j_call: TRBJ1-2
d_call: TRBD1

cdr3_aa: CASSRRQGTRDSPLHF
cdr3_nt: TGTGCCAGTAGTAGAAGACAGGGCACTAGGGATTCACCCCTCCACTTT
v_call: TRBV19
clone_size: NA
j_call: TRBJ1-6
d_call: TRBD1

cdr3_aa: CASSFRQGYSPLHF
cdr3_nt: TGTGCCAGCAGCTTTAGACAGGGGTATTCACCCCTCCACTTT
v_call: TRBV5-6
clone_size: NA
j_call: TRBJ1-6
d_call: TRBD1

cdr3_aa: CASSLDRQSSMNTEAFF
cdr3_nt: TGTGCCAGCTCATTGGACAGGCAAAGTAGCATGAACACTGAAGCTTTCTTT
v_call: TRBV18
clone_size: once
j_call: TRBJ1-1
d_call: TRBD1

cdr3_aa: CASSQARGRGDEQYF
cdr3_nt: TGCGCCAGCAGCCAAGCCCGCGGCAGGGGTGACGAGCAGTACTTC
v_call: TRBV4-1
clone_size: NA
j_call: TRBJ2-7
d_call: NA

cdr3_aa: CASSITGQGVPQWF
cdr3_nt: TGTGCCAGTAGTATCACGGGACAGGGGGTCCCCCAGTGGTTC
v_call: TRBV19
clone_size: NA
j_call: TRBJ2-4
d_call: TRBD1

cdr3_aa: CASSDGGSDTDTQYF
cdr3_nt: TGTGCCAGCAGTGACGGGGGGAGTGACACAGATACGCAGTATTTT
v_call: TRBV6-4
clone_size: NA
j_call: TRBJ2-3
d_call: NA

cdr3_aa: CASSGGPGHRATEAFF
cdr3_nt: TGTGCCAGCAGCGGAGGTCCAGGGCACAGGGCCACTGAAGCTTTCTTT
v_call: TRBV9
clone_size: NA
j_call: TRBJ1-1
d_call: NA

cdr3_aa: CSALAIGEQFF
cdr3_nt: TGCAGTGCCCTGGCCATCGGTGAGCAGTTCTTC
v_call: TRBV20-1
clone_size: NA
j_call: TRBJ2-1
d_call: NA

cdr3_aa: CASSKDYLNTDTQYF
cdr3_nt: TGTGCCAGCAGCAAAGACTACTTAAACACAGATACGCAGTATTTT
v_call: TRBV7-2
clone_size: NA
j_call: TRBJ2-3
d_call: NA

cdr3_aa: CASSPHPREAFF
cdr3_nt: TGTGCCAGCAGTCCACACCCGAGGGAAGCTTTCTTT
v_call: TRBV12-3/TRBV12-4
clone_size: NA
j_call: TRBJ1-1
d_call: NA